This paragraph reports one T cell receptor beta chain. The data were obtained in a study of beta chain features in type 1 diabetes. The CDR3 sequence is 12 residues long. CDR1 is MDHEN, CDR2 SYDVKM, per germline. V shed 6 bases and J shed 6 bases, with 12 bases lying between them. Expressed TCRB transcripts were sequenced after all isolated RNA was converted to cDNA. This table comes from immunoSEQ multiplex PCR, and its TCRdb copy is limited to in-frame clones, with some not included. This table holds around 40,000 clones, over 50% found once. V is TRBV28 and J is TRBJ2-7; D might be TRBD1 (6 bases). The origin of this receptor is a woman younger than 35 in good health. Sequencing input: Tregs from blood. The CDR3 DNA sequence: TGTGCCAGCAGATTACAGGGTTTCGAGCAGTACTTC. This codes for CASRLQGFEQYF.